The sequence of this TCR beta chain was determined in a study of blood T cell repertoires in COVID-19. Overall study context: Acute and convalescent COVID-19 samples came from the United States, Italy and Spain. Sources were T cells, B-cell-depleted T cells, or PBMCs; the material itself was cDNA or gDNA.

Original processing methods: Counts of nucleated cells, estimated from reference gene primer amplification, were obtained. This table comes from immunoSEQ multiplex PCR, and its TCRdb copy is limited to in-frame clones, with some not included. V and J calls and clone size are as listed in that table; D and trimming were resolved from the DNA. The data show some 130,000 clones, with around four fifths seen just once and roughly 9.8% held by the top ten. Material for sequencing was peripheral blood. This TCR was sampled from a man in his 60s who had recovered from COVID-19.

This chain's CDR3 is CASTAISGSNEKLFF. CDR3 nucleotide sequence: TGTGCCAGTACCGCTATTTCAGGATCTAATGAAAAACTGTTTTTT. The V and J genes are TRBV19 and TRBJ1-4; D call uncertain. The CDR3 totals 15 residues. Germline V gives CDR1 LNHDA, CDR2 SQIVND (reference sequence). Trimming shortened V by 7 bases and J by 3 bases, and 15 bases separated the two germline ends.